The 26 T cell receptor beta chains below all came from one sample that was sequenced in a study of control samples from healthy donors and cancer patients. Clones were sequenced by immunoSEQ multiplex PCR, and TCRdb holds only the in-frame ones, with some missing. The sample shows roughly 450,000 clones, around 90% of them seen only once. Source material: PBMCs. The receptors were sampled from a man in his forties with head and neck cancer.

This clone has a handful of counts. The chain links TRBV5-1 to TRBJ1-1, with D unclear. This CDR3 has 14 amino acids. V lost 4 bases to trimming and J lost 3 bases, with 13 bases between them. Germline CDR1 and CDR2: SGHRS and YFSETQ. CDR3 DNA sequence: TGCGCCAGCAGCCCAGGCGCCGGTGACACTGAAGCTTTCTTT. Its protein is CASSPGAGDTEAFF. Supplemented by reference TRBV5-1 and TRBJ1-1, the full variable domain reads KAGVTQTPRYLIKTRGQQVTLSCSPISGHRSVSWYQQTPGQGLQFLFEYFSETQRNKGNFPGRFSGRQFSNSRSEMNVSTLELGDSALYLCASSPGAGDTEAFFGQGTRLTVV.

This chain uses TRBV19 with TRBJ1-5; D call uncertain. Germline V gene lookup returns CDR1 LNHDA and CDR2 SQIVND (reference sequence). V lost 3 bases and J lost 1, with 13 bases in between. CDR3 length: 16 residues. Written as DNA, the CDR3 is TGTGCCAGTAGTATCCCTAACAGTCAGAGCAATCAGCCCCAGCATTTT. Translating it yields CASSIPNSQSNQPQHF.

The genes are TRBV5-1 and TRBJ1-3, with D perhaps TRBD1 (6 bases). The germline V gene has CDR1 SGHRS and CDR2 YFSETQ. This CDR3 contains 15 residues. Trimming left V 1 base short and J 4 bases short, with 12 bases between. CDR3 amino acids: CASSLTRGSGNTIYF. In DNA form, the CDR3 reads TGCGCCAGCAGCTTGACTAGGGGGTCAGGAAACACCATATATTTT.

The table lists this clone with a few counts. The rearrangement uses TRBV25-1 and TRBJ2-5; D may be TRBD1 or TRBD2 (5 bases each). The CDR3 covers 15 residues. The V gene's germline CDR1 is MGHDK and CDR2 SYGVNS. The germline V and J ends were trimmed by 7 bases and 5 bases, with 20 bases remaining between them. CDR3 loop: CASTPAGGVWETQYF. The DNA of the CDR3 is TGTGCCAGCACTCCCGCTGGGGGAGTTTGGGAGACCCAGTACTTC.

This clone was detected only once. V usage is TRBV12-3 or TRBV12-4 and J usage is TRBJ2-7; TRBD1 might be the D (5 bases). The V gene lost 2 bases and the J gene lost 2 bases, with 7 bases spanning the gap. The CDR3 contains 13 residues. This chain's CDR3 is CASSLLGAYEQYF. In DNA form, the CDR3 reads TGTGCCAGCAGTTTATTAGGGGCCTACGAGCAGTACTTC.

CDR3 DNA: TGTGCCAGCAGTTACTCGGTACCTGACTCAAACTATGGCTACACCTTC. Amino acids: CASSYSVPDSNYGYTF. The J gene is TRBJ1-2, the V gene TRBV6-6, with D hard to call. Germline CDR1 MNHNY, CDR2 SVGAGI (reference sequence). The CDR3 extends over 16 amino acids. V lost 0 bases and J lost 2, with 13 bases in between.

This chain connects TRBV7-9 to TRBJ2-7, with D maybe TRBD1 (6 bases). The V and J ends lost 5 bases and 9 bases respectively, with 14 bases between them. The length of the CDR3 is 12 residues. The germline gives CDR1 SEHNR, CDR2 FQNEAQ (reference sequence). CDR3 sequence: CASSQTRQAQYF. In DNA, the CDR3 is TGTGCCAGCAGCCAAACCAGACAGGCGCAGTACTTC.

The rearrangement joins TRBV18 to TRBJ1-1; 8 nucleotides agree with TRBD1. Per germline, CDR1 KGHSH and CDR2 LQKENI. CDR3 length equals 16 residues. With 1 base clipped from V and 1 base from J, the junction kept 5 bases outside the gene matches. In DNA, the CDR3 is TGTGCCAGCTCACCACTTCGGACAGGGCAGAACACTGAAGCTTTCTTT. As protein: CASSPLRTGQNTEAFF.

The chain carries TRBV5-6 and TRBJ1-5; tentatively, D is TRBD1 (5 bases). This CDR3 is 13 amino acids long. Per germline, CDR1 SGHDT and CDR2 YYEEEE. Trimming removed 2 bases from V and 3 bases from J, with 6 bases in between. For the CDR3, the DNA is TGTGCCAGCAGCTTCAGGGCCAATCAGCCCCAGCATTTT. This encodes CASSFRANQPQHF.

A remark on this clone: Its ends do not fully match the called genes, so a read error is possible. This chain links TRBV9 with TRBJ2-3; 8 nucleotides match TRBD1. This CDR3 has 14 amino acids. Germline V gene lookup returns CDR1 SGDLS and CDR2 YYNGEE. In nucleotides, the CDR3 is TGTGCCAGCACCGTAAACCAGGGGGCGGATACGCAGTATTTT. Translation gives CASTVNQGADTQYF.

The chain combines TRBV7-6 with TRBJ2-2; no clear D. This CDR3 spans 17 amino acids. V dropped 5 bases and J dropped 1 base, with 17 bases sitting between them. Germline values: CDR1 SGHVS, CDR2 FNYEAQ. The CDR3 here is CASSPPRGLQNTGELFF. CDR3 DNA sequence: TGTGCCAGCAGCCCTCCCCGTGGGTTGCAGAACACCGGGGAGCTGTTTTTT.

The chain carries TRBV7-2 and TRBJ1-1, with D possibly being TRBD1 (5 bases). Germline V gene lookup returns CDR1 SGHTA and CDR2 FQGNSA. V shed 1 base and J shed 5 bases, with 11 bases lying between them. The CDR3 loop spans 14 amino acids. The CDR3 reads CASSLVSGRTEAFF. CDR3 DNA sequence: TGTGCCAGCAGCTTAGTCTCAGGGAGAACTGAAGCTTTCTTT. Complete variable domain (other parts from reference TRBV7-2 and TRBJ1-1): GAGVSQSPSNKVTEKGKDVELRCDPISGHTALYWYRQSLGQGLEFLIYFQGNSAPDKSGLPSDRFSAERTGGSVSTLTIQRTQQEDSAVYLCASSLVSGRTEAFFGQGTRLTVV.

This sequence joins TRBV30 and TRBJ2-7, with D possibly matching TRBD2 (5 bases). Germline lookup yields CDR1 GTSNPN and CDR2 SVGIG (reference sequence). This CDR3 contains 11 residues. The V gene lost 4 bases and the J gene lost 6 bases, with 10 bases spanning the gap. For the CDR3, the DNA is TGTGCCTGGACCCGGAGCGGCGAGCAGTACTTC. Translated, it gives CAWTRSGEQYF.

In nucleotides, the CDR3 is TGTGCCAGCAGCCAAGGGCTAGCGGGGGCCCTACAGCAGTTCTTC. It codes for CASSQGLAGALQQFF. V gene TRBV3-1 (or the pseudogene TRBV3-2) combines with J gene TRBJ2-1; 10 bases are a match to TRBD2. The CDR3 extends over 15 amino acids. V shed 1 base and J 11 bases; nucleotides not matched to a gene: 8. Germline CDR1 and CDR2: LGHDT and YNNKEL (reference sequence).

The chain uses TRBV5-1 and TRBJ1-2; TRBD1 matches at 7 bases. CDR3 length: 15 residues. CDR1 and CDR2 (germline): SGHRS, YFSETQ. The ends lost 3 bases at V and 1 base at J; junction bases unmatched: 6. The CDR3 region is CASSSDRSLNYGYTF. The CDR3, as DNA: TGCGCCAGCAGCTCGGACAGGAGCCTTAACTATGGCTACACCTTC.

The CDR3 bases are TGTGCCAGCAGCTTGGGGACGGGGGTACTGAACACTGAAGCTTTCTTT. Protein: CASSLGTGVLNTEAFF. The chain uses TRBV9 and TRBJ1-1; a possible D gene is TRBD1 (5 bases). The CDR3 is made up of 16 amino acids. The germline V gene encodes CDR1 SGDLS and CDR2 YYNGEE. V was shortened by 4 bases and J by 0 bases, with 16 bases between the two germline ends.

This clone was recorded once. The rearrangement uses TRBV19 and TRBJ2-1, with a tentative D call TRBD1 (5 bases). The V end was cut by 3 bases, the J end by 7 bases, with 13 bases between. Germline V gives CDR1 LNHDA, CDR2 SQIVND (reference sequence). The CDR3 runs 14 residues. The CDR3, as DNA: TGTGCCAGTAGTATCTACCCCCAGGGTAATGAGCAGTTCTTC. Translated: CASSIYPQGNEQFF.

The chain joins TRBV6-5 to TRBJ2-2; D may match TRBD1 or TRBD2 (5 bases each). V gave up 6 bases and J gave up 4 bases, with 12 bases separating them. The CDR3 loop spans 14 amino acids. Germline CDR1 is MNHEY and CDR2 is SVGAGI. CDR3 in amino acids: CASRRTGLTGELFF. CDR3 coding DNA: TGTGCCAGCAGGCGGACGGGGCTCACCGGGGAGCTGTTTTTT.

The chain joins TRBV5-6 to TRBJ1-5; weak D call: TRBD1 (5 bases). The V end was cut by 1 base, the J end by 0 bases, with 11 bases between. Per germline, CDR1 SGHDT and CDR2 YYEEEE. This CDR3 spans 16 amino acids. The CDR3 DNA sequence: TGTGCCAGCAGCTTGTGGCAGGGATTTAGCAATCAGCCCCAGCATTTT. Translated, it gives CASSLWQGFSNQPQHF.

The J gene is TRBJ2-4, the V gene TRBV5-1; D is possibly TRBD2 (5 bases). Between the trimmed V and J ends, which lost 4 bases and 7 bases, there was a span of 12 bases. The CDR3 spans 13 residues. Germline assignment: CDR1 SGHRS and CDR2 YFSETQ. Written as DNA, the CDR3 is TGCGCCAGCAGCGCCCCGACGGGGAACATTCAGTACTTC. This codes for CASSAPTGNIQYF.

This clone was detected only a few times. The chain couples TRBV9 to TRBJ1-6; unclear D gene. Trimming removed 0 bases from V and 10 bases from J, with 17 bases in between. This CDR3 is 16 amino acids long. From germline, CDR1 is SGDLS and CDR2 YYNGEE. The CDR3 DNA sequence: TGTGCCAGCAGCGTAGACCGGATTGGTGTCGAATCACCCCTCCACTTT. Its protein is CASSVDRIGVESPLHF.

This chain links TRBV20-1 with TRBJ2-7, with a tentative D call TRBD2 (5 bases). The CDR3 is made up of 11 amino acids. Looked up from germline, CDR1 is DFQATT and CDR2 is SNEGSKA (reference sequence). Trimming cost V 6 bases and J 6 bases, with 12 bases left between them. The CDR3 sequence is CSARRGLEQYF. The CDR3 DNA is TGCAGTGCCCGCCGGGGTCTCGAGCAGTACTTC.

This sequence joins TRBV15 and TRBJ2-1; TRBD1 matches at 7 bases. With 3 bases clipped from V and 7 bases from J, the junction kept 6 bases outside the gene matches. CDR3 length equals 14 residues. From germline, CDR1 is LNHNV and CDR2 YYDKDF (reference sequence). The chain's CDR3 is CATSSVRQGNEQFF. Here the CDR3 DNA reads TGTGCCACCAGCAGTGTTCGACAGGGTAATGAGCAGTTCTTC. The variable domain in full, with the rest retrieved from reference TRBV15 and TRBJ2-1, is DAMVIQNPRYQVTQFGKPVTLSCSQTLNHNVMYWYQQKSSQAPKLLFHYYDKDFNNEADTPDNFQSRRPNTSFCFLDIRSPGLGDTAMYLCATSSVRQGNEQFFGPGTRLTVL.

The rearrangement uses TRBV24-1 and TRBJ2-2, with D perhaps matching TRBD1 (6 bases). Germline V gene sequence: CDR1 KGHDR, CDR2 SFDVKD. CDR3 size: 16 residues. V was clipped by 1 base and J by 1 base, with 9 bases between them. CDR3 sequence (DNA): TGTGCCACCAGTGATTTCGGCAGGGGGAACACCGGGGAGCTGTTTTTT. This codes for CATSDFGRGNTGELFF.

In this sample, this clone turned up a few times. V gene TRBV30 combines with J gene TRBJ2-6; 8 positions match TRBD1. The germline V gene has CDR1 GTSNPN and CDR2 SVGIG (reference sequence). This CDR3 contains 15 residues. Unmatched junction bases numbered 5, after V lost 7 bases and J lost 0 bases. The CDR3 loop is CASGQDLSGANVLTF. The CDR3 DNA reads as TGTGCCTCGGGACAGGACCTCTCTGGGGCCAACGTCCTGACTTTC. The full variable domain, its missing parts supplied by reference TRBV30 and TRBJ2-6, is SQTIHQWPATLVQPVGSPLSLECTVEGTSNPNLYWYRQAAGRGLQLLFYSVGIGQISSEVPQNLSASRPQDRQFILSSKKLLLSDSGFYLCASGQDLSGANVLTFGAGSRLTVL.

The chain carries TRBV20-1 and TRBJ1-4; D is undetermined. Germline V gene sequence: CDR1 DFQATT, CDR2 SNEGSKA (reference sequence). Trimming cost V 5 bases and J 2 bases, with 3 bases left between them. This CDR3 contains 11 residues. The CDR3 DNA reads TGCAGTGCTTGGACTAATGAAAAACTGTTTTTT. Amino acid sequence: CSAWTNEKLFF.